Presented here are 4 T cell receptor beta chains from one specimen sequenced in a study of T cell clonality in common variable immunodeficiency. This table comes from immunoSEQ multiplex PCR, and its TCRdb copy is limited to in-frame clones, with some not included. The table lists about 37,000 clones, no singletons, with under 4.5% in the top ten. The sequenced sample was peripheral blood mononuclear cells. The source is a person between 18 and 75 years old in good health.

This clone has a count of ten or more. The missing CDR3 end, 3 residues past where the read stops, is filled in from the germline J gene. The V and J genes are TRBV6-2 or TRBV6-3 and TRBJ2-1, with D possibly being TRBD1 (6 bases). The V gene lost 7 bases and the J gene lost 6 bases, with 16 bases spanning the gap. The CDR3 totals 14 residues. Looked up from germline, CDR1 is MNHEY and CDR2 is SVGEGT. The CDR3 DNA, read in part, is TGTGCCAGCACCAGGGGTTTGCCCTCCAATGAG. Translation: CASTRGLPSNE. The entire CDR3 protein reads CASTRGLPSNEQFF.

This clone was seen a few times. Germline is not matched at one junction end, which may reflect a read error. The sequence runs out 3 residues before the end of the CDR3; the remainder is reconstructed from the germline J gene. The same CDR3 also results from other DNA sequences found in this sample. The chain carries TRBV20-1 and TRBJ2-7, with D unresolved. Germline-derived CDR1 and CDR2 are DFQATT and SNEGSKA (reference sequence). The CDR3 extends over 12 amino acids. The CDR3 sequence: CSARRATYEQYF. Incomplete CDR3 DNA: TGTAGTGCTAGAAGAGCTACCTACGAG.

This clone was picked up many times. The CDR3 end falls 3 residues outside the read, so it is completed with the germline J gene. The rearrangement links TRBV19 to TRBJ2-2; D is perhaps TRBD1 (6 bases). Germline loops: CDR1 LNHDA, CDR2 SQIVND (reference sequence). Trimming left V 8 bases short and J 0 bases short, with 13 bases between. The CDR3 has 15 amino acids. The CDR3 DNA, read in part, is TGTGCCAGTCAGCAGACAGGAACGAACACCGGGGAG. Amino acid sequence: CASQQTGTNTGE. The whole CDR3 protein is CASQQTGTNTGELFF.

This clone was recorded many times. The CDR3 end is not reached by the read, which stops 3 residues before it; the germline J gene fills it in. J is TRBJ2-2 and V is TRBV5-4; 7 bases map to TRBD1. Germline CDR1 reads SGHNT; CDR2 reads YYREEE (reference sequence). V was pared by 4 bases and J by 6 bases, with 9 bases of the junction left unmatched. This CDR3 contains 15 residues. Partial CDR3 DNA: TGTGCCAGCAGCCCCGGACAGGTTCAGCCCGGGGAG. Its protein product is CASSPGQVQPGE. The entire CDR3 is CASSPGQVQPGELFF.